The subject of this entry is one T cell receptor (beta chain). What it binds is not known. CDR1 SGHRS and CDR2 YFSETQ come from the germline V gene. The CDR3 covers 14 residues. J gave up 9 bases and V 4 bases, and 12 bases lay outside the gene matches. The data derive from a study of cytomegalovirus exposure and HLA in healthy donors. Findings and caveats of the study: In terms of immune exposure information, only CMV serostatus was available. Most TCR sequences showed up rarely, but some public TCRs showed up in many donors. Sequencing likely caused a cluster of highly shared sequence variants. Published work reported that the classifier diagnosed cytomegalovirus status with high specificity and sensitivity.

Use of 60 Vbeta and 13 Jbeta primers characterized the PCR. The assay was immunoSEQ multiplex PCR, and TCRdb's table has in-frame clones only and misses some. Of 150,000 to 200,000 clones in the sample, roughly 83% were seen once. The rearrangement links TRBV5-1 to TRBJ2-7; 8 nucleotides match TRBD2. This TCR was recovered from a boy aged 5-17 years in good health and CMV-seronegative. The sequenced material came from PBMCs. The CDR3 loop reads CASSPGGLAHGQYF. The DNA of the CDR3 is TGCGCCAGCAGCCCGGGAGGACTAGCCCACGGGCAGTACTTC.